Shown below are 2 T cell receptor beta chains from a single sample sequenced in a study of T-cell memory formation after mild COVID-19. TCRdb fed the 5' RACE reads into MiXCR, producing one record per CDR3 protein. Of around 250,000 distinct CDR3 sequences in the sample, 15% to 20% were seen once. Input material: PBMCs or a T cell subset sorted from them (not recorded which). These receptors originate from a man younger than 35 who had mild COVID-19 (a few samples of this study predate the infection). Cell type and time point are not known.

This clonotype was recorded a few times. The rearrangement joins TRBV7-2 to TRBJ2-1; 10 positions match TRBD2. The CDR3 has 16 residues. Germline CDR1 SGHTA, CDR2 FQGNSA. J gave up 3 bases and V 4 bases, and 6 bases lay outside the gene matches. CDR3 DNA: TGTGCCAGCAGCTCACGTAGCGGGGGGAACTACAATGAGCAGTTCTTC. It yields the protein CASSSRSGGNYNEQFF.

This clonotype was observed a handful of times. The rearrangement uses TRBV7-2 and TRBJ1-1, with a tentative D call TRBD1 (5 bases). V dropped 5 bases and J dropped 2 bases, with 15 bases sitting between them. The CDR3 consists of 15 residues. CDR1 and CDR2 from the germline V gene are SGHTA and FQGNSA. Here the CDR3 reads CASSRPGLRNTEAFF. The CDR3 bases are TGTGCCAGCAGCCGACCGGGGCTAAGAAACACTGAAGCTTTCTTT.